Listed here is a single T cell receptor (beta chain). Investigators reverse transcribed all isolated RNA, so they sequenced expressed TCRB transcripts. Mean read depth for naive, central memory and regulatory T cell samples was 3 million to 4.5 million reads. Method: immunoSEQ multiplex PCR; TCRdb's copy keeps in-frame clones and lacks some. This sample yields about 320,000 clones, of which roughly 15% are seen a single time; roughly 7% belongs to the top ten. V was clipped by 6 bases and J by 0 bases, with 18 bases between them. CDR3 length equals 18 residues. Germline V gene sequence: CDR1 SGHAT, CDR2 FQNNGV. These data come from a study of beta chain features in type 1 diabetes. Overall study context: Age, gender and cell yields were alike across patients and healthy donors.

The V call is TRBV11-2, the J call TRBJ2-6; D is perhaps TRBD1 or TRBD2 (5 bases each). The clonotype was recovered from a man aged 30 to 39 in good health. Sequencing was carried out using central memory CD4+ T cells from blood. CDR3 nucleotide sequence: TGTGCCAGCAGTCTCGGGGCACTCCCCTCCTCTGGGGCCAACGTCCTGACTTTC. It translates to CASSLGALPSSGANVLTF.